Listed below are T cell receptor beta chains from one sample, sequenced in a study of T cell responses to AZD1222 COVID-19 vaccine. Libraries were prepared by immunoSEQ multiplex PCR; TCRdb keeps only in-frame clonotypes and omits some of them. Of 100,000 to 150,000 clones listed, roughly 88% are singletons. This specimen was peripheral blood, taken on day 0 of AZD1222 vaccination. These receptors came from an adult in good health. Both conserved end residues are part of each CDR3. Fields, in order: J gene, D gene, clone size, V gene, CDR3 length, CDR3 DNA, CDR3 protein. The D gene is left open where the match is weak. Only some rows state a clone size, as once, few, many or a class for expanded clones.

j_gene: TRBJ2-2
d_gene: -
abundance: -
v_gene: TRBV7-2
len: 15
CDR3nt: TGTGCCAGCAGTCAACTAGGCTACAACACCGGGGAGCTGTTTTTT
CDR3aa: CASSQLGYNTGELFF

j_gene: TRBJ1-5
d_gene: TRBD1
abundance: -
v_gene: TRBV2
len: 14
CDR3nt: TGTGCCAGCAGCGAGGACAGGTCCTCCATGTCCCAGCATTTT
CDR3aa: CASSEDRSSMSQHF

j_gene: TRBJ2-6
d_gene: TRBD1
abundance: -
v_gene: TRBV7-8
len: 18
CDR3nt: TGTGCCAGCAGCTTAGCTTCCCCGACAGGGTCTGGGGCCAACGTCCTGACTTTC
CDR3aa: CASSLASPTGSGANVLTF

j_gene: TRBJ1-4
d_gene: TRBD1
abundance: -
v_gene: TRBV19
len: 16
CDR3nt: TGTGCCAGTAGTTCCCGACAGGGGGACACTAATGAAAAACTGTTTTTT
CDR3aa: CASSSRQGDTNEKLFF

j_gene: TRBJ2-7
d_gene: -
abundance: -
v_gene: TRBV7-2
len: 17
CDR3nt: TGTGCCAGCAGCTTTAGCTTGGGACAAGTAGAGGCCTACGAGCAGTACTTC
CDR3aa: CASSFSLGQVEAYEQYF

j_gene: TRBJ2-3
d_gene: TRBD2
abundance: once
v_gene: TRBV5-1
len: 16
CDR3nt: TGCGCCAGCAGCCCCCGGACTAGCGGGGTCACAGATACGCAGTATTTT
CDR3aa: CASSPRTSGVTDTQYF

j_gene: TRBJ2-7
d_gene: -
abundance: -
v_gene: TRBV24-1
len: 15
CDR3nt: TGTGCCACCAGTGATTTTTCCGGGGACTCCTACGAGCAGTACTTC
CDR3aa: CATSDFSGDSYEQYF

j_gene: TRBJ2-1
d_gene: TRBD2
abundance: -
v_gene: TRBV11-2
len: 15
CDR3nt: TGTGCCAGCAGCTCCGGGACTAGTTTCTACAATGAGCAGTTCTTC
CDR3aa: CASSSGTSFYNEQFF

j_gene: TRBJ2-4
d_gene: -
abundance: -
v_gene: TRBV5-4
len: 13
CDR3nt: TGTGCCAGCAGCCTGAGTGGTGGGAACATTCAGTACTTC
CDR3aa: CASSLSGGNIQYF

j_gene: TRBJ2-2
d_gene: TRBD1
abundance: -
v_gene: TRBV9
len: 17
CDR3nt: TGTGCCAGCAGCGCGACTGGACAGGGGGCGGGACCCGGGGAGCTGTTTTTT
CDR3aa: CASSATGQGAGPGELFF

j_gene: TRBJ2-7
d_gene: -
abundance: -
v_gene: TRBV5-8
len: 15
CDR3nt: TGTGCCAGCAGCTTTATACGGGAGAGCACCTACGAGCAGTACTTC
CDR3aa: CASSFIRESTYEQYF

j_gene: TRBJ2-7
d_gene: -
abundance: -
v_gene: TRBV4-3
len: 15
CDR3nt: TGCGCCAGCAGCCAAGACGGAGGGCCCCGCTACGAGCAGTACTTC
CDR3aa: CASSQDGGPRYEQYF

j_gene: TRBJ1-2
d_gene: TRBD1
abundance: -
v_gene: TRBV14
len: 15
CDR3nt: TGTGCCAGCAGCCAGACCGGGACAGGGAACTATGGCTACACCTTC
CDR3aa: CASSQTGTGNYGYTF

j_gene: TRBJ2-2
d_gene: -
abundance: -
v_gene: TRBV6-2/TRBV6-3
len: 15
CDR3nt: TGTGCCAGCAGTTACGATCAGGGTAGCGCCGGGGAGCTGTTTTTT
CDR3aa: CASSYDQGSAGELFF

j_gene: TRBJ1-6
d_gene: -
abundance: -
v_gene: TRBV12-3/TRBV12-4
len: 11
CDR3nt: TGTGCCAGCAGGGGTAGTTCACCCCTCCACTTT
CDR3aa: CASRGSSPLHF

j_gene: TRBJ1-3
d_gene: -
abundance: -
v_gene: TRBV7-2
len: 15
CDR3nt: TGTGCCAGCAGCTGGAGGGGGGAATCCGGAAACACCATATATTTT
CDR3aa: CASSWRGESGNTIYF

j_gene: TRBJ1-2
d_gene: TRBD1
abundance: -
v_gene: TRBV7-9
len: 14
CDR3nt: TGTGCCAGCAGCTTAGCGGAGACAGGGCGAGGCTACACCTTC
CDR3aa: CASSLAETGRGYTF

j_gene: TRBJ2-7
d_gene: TRBD2
abundance: -
v_gene: TRBV7-9
len: 16
CDR3nt: TGTGCCAGCAGCATCGGGGGACTAGCGGCAAACTACGAGCAGTACTTC
CDR3aa: CASSIGGLAANYEQYF

j_gene: TRBJ1-2
d_gene: -
abundance: -
v_gene: TRBV4-2
len: 15
CDR3nt: TGTGCCAGCAGCCAAGCCAACAGGGCGACCTATGGCTACACCTTC
CDR3aa: CASSQANRATYGYTF

j_gene: TRBJ2-7
d_gene: -
abundance: -
v_gene: TRBV28
len: 13
CDR3nt: TGTGCCAGCAGTTCGGACGTACCCTACGAGCAGTACTTC
CDR3aa: CASSSDVPYEQYF

j_gene: TRBJ2-1
d_gene: -
abundance: -
v_gene: TRBV5-4
len: 11
CDR3nt: TGTGCCAGCAGCTCCACCTTTGAGCAGTTCTTC
CDR3aa: CASSSTFEQFF

j_gene: TRBJ1-1
d_gene: -
abundance: -
v_gene: TRBV7-9
len: 13
CDR3nt: TGTGCCAGCAGCTCATCACTGAACACTGAAGCTTTCTTT
CDR3aa: CASSSSLNTEAFF

j_gene: TRBJ1-5
d_gene: TRBD1
abundance: -
v_gene: TRBV19
len: 12
CDR3nt: TGTGCCAGTCACGACAGGGGTAGGCCCCAGCATTTT
CDR3aa: CASHDRGRPQHF

j_gene: TRBJ1-4
d_gene: -
abundance: once
v_gene: TRBV5-1
len: 13
CDR3nt: TGCGCCAGCACCAGAGACACGAATGAAAAACTGTTTTTT
CDR3aa: CASTRDTNEKLFF

j_gene: TRBJ1-1
d_gene: -
abundance: -
v_gene: TRBV19
len: 14
CDR3nt: TGTGCCAGTAGTAAAAGGACGGCAGACACTGAAGCTTTCTTT
CDR3aa: CASSKRTADTEAFF

j_gene: TRBJ1-3
d_gene: -
abundance: -
v_gene: TRBV5-1
len: 14
CDR3nt: TGCGCCAGCAGCCTAGAAGACTCTGGAAACACCATATATTTT
CDR3aa: CASSLEDSGNTIYF

j_gene: TRBJ2-3
d_gene: TRBD1
abundance: -
v_gene: TRBV6-1
len: 19
CDR3nt: TGTGCCAGCAGTGCCTACGGGACAGGGCATCCGTATGGCACAGATACGCAGTATTTT
CDR3aa: CASSAYGTGHPYGTDTQYF

j_gene: TRBJ1-1
d_gene: -
abundance: -
v_gene: TRBV30
len: 11
CDR3nt: TGTGCCTGGGGCCCTGGCACTGAAGCTTTCTTT
CDR3aa: CAWGPGTEAFF

j_gene: TRBJ2-7
d_gene: TRBD2
abundance: -
v_gene: TRBV6-2/TRBV6-3
len: 16
CDR3nt: TGTGCCAGCAGTTACTCGGGACTAGCGGGAGACTACGAGCAGTACTTC
CDR3aa: CASSYSGLAGDYEQYF